This TCR beta chain is drawn from a study of shared clonotypes between healthy human individuals. The V gene's germline CDR1 is KGHSH and CDR2 LQKENI. The CDR3 extends over 13 amino acids. The V and J ends lost 3 bases and 5 bases, in that order; junction bases with no gene match: 1. The DNA input per sorted-subset replicate PCR was 200 to 250 ng, corresponding to 32,000 or so T cell genomes. TCRdb's table, derived via immunoSEQ multiplex PCR, lists solely in-frame clones and lacks some. The sample has 600,000 to 800,000 clones, roughly 72% seen once; the top ten hold about 1.7%. Points on this clone: This sequence may be a read error, since a much larger clone differs from it by one base. The sample has other DNA sequences that encode this CDR3 too.

This clonotype originated in a woman in her 30s in good health. The chain links TRBV18 to TRBJ1-5; 7 nucleotides line up with TRBD1. The material sequenced was memory CD4+ T cells sorted from blood. Subset of the sample: CD45RA-negative fraction. The CDR3: CASSPQGDQPQHF. The CDR3 DNA reads TGTGCCAGCTCACCGCAGGGGGATCAGCCCCAGCATTTT.